The 11 T cell receptor beta chains in this list originate from one sample, sequenced in a study of shared clonotypes between healthy human individuals. Clones were sequenced by immunoSEQ multiplex PCR, and TCRdb holds only the in-frame ones, with some missing. The top ten clones hold approximately 0.38% of a sample with over a million clones, 98% to 99% of them seen once. Specimen: naive CD4+ T cells sorted from blood. The subset: CD45RA+ positively selected. The origin of the receptors is a man between 25 and 39 years old in good health.

This chain links TRBV5-1 with TRBJ2-7; 8 nucleotides align to TRBD2. The CDR3 is 15 amino acids. The junction had 8 bases not matched to a gene; V was cut back by 0 bases and J by 6 bases. Per germline, CDR1 SGHRS and CDR2 YFSETQ. CDR3 DNA: TGCGCCAGCAGCTTGGCCCAAGCGGGAGTACGCGAGCAGTACTTC. It translates to CASSLAQAGVREQYF.

The chain joins TRBV4-1 to TRBJ2-5, with a tentative D call TRBD2 (5 bases). The germline V and J ends were trimmed by 2 bases and 2 bases, with 12 bases remaining between them. Germline V gene data show CDR1 as MGHRA and CDR2 as YSYEKL. This CDR3 contains 15 residues. CDR3: CASSQRNPGQETQYF. For the CDR3, the DNA is TGCGCCAGCAGCCAACGAAATCCGGGGCAAGAGACCCAGTACTTC.

The chain has TRBV2 and TRBJ1-2, with D perhaps matching TRBD1 (6 bases). The length of the CDR3 is 13 residues. The ends were cut back, 6 bases at V and 8 bases at J, with 16 bases in the middle. Germline V gives CDR1 SNHLY, CDR2 FYNNEI. CDR3 bases: TGTGCCAGCAGCGACACAGGGTCGTTAGGCTACACCTTC. It codes for CASSDTGSLGYTF.

The chain is built from TRBV7-4 and TRBJ1-4; the match to TRBD1 covers 8 bases. Trimming took 2 bases from V and 7 from J; bases not matched to a gene: 9. This CDR3 comprises 16 residues. From germline, CDR1 is SGHVT and CDR2 SQSDAQ. This chain's CDR3 is CASSLLRGQGGEKLFF. The CDR3 nucleotides are TGTGCCAGCAGCTTATTAAGAGGACAGGGTGGTGAAAAACTGTTTTTT.

The genes are TRBV2 and TRBJ2-1; possible D gene TRBD1, 6 bases. CDR3 length: 13 amino acids. Per the germline V gene, CDR1 is SNHLY and CDR2 is FYNNEI. Trimming took 5 bases from V and 6 from J, leaving 11 bases between them. CDR3: CASSYTGPNEQFF. As DNA, the CDR3 is TGTGCCAGCAGTTACACAGGGCCCAATGAGCAGTTCTTC.

The V call is TRBV11-3, the J call TRBJ1-1; tentative D call: TRBD1 (6 bases). The CDR3 contains 18 residues. Trimming took 4 bases from V and 5 from J, leaving 26 bases between them. Germline CDR1 is SGHNT and CDR2 is YENEEA. The CDR3 bases are TGTGCCAGCAGCTACTACGACAGGACGCTAAGCCCGTGGACTGAAGCTTTCTTT. Amino acid sequence: CASSYYDRTLSPWTEAFF.

The chain uses TRBV14 and TRBJ2-7, with 10 positions matching TRBD1. Germline CDR1 reads SGHDN; CDR2 reads FVKESK. This CDR3 contains 15 residues. Unmatched junction bases numbered 8, after V lost 4 bases and J lost 5 bases. CDR3 in amino acids: CASSRPGQGSHEQYF. The CDR3 nucleotides are TGTGCCAGCAGCCGCCCGGGACAGGGGAGCCACGAGCAGTACTTC. The full variable domain, its missing parts supplied by reference TRBV14 and TRBJ2-7, is EAGVTQFPSHSVIEKGQTVTLRCDPISGHDNLYWYRRVMGKEIKFLLHFVKESKQDESGMPNNRFLAERTGGTYSTLKVQPAELEDSGVYFCASSRPGQGSHEQYFGPGTRLTVT.

V usage is TRBV28 and J usage is TRBJ2-2; 8 bases align to TRBD2. The CDR3 extends over 13 amino acids. The V segment lost 8 bases and the J segment 2 bases; nucleotides outside the gene matches: 1. Germline V gene lookup returns CDR1 MDHEN and CDR2 SYDVKM. This chain's CDR3 is CASREGNTGELFF. CDR3 coding DNA: TGTGCCAGCCGGGAGGGAAACACCGGGGAGCTGTTTTTT.

The genes are TRBV28 and TRBJ2-1, with 8 bases matching TRBD2. With V trimmed by 7 bases and J by 5 bases, 7 bases remained unmatched. The CDR3 contains 14 residues. Germline CDR1 and CDR2: MDHEN and SYDVKM. The CDR3, as DNA: TGTGCCAGCACCTTAGCGGGACTCGACAATGAGCAGTTCTTC. It specifies CASTLAGLDNEQFF.

J is TRBJ1-2 and V is TRBV7-2; D gene ambiguous. V was cut by 4 bases and J by 5 bases, with 8 bases left in between. The CDR3 contains 12 residues. Germline V CDR1 and CDR2: SGHTA, FQGNSA. In DNA form, the CDR3 reads TGTGCCAGCAGCTCCGCGGAGTATGGCTACACCTTC. Amino acid sequence: CASSSAEYGYTF.

With respect to this clone: The sample carries other DNA sequences with the same CDR3. V and J are TRBV7-2 and TRBJ2-2; TRBD2 matches 10 bases. Trimming removed 2 bases from V and 5 bases from J; junction bases left unmatched: 2. Per germline, CDR1 SGHTA and CDR2 FQGNSA. The CDR3 spans 15 residues. In DNA, the CDR3 is TGTGCCAGCAGCTTAAGACTAGCGGGTACCGGGGAGCTGTTTTTT. Its protein is CASSLRLAGTGELFF.